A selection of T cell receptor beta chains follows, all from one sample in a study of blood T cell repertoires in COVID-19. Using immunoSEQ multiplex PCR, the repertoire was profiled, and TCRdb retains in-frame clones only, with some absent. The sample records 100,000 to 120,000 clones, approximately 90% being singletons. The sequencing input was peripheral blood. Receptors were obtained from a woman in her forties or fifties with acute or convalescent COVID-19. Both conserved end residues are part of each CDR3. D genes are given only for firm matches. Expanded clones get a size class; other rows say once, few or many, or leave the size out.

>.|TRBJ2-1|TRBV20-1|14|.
CSASFRGVYNEQFF
TGCAGTGCTAGTTTCAGGGGAGTGTACAATGAGCAGTTCTTC
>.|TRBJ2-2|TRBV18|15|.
CASSPRGMNTGELFF
TGTGCCAGCTCACCAAGAGGGATGAACACCGGGGAGCTGTTTTTT
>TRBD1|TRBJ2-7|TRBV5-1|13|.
CASSGTGRYEQYF
TGCGCCAGCTCCGGGACAGGACGCTACGAGCAGTACTTC
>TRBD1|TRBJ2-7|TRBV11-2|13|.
CASSQDRGNEQYF
TGTGCCAGCAGCCAGGACAGGGGCAACGAGCAGTACTTC
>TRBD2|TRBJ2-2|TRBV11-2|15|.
CASSEALAGTGELFF
TGTGCCAGCAGCGAGGCGCTAGCGGGCACCGGGGAGCTGTTTTTT
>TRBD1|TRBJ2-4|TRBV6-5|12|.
CASSRQGNIQYF
TGTGCCAGCTCTCGACAGGGAAACATTCAGTACTTC
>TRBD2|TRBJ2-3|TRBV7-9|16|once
CASSSRLAGGPDTQYF
TGTGCCAGCAGCTCAAGACTAGCGGGAGGGCCAGATACGCAGTATTTT
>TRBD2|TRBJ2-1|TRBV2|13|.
CAIWRAGGNEQFF
TGTGCCATTTGGAGAGCGGGAGGGAATGAGCAGTTCTTC
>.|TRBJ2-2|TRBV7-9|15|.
CASSLVSGDTGELFF
TGTGCCAGCAGCTTAGTTTCCGGGGACACCGGGGAGCTGTTTTTT
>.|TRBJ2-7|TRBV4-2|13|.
CASSQETTYEQYF
TGTGCCAGCAGCCAAGAGACTACCTACGAGCAGTACTTC
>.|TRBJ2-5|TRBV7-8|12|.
CASSGVRETQYF
TGTGCCAGCTCCGGAGTCCGGGAGACCCAGTACTTC
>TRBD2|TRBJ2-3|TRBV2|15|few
CASRGSSGRTDTQYF
TGTGCCAGCAGGGGATCTAGCGGGAGGACAGATACGCAGTATTTT
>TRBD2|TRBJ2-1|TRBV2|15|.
CASSDTSGGYNEQFF
TGTGCCAGCAGTGATACTAGCGGAGGCTACAATGAGCAGTTCTTC
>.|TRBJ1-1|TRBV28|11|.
CASWDNLEAFF
TGTGCCAGCTGGGACAACCTTGAAGCTTTCTTT
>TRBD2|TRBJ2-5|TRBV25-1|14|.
CATTSGRPQETQYF
TGTGCCACCACTAGCGGCAGGCCCCAAGAGACCCAGTACTTC
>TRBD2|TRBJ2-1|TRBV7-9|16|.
CASSLAVGAGGIEQFF
TGTGCCAGCAGCTTAGCCGTAGGAGCGGGAGGGATTGAGCAGTTCTTC
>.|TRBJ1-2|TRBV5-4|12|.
CASSFRDYGYTF
TGTGCCAGCAGCTTCAGGGACTATGGCTACACCTTC
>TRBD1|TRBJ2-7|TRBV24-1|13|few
CAKGRGLLYEQYF
TGTGCCAAGGGAAGGGGGCTTCTCTACGAGCAGTACTTC
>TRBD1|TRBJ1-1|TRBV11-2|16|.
CASSPGQGFMNTEAFF
TGTGCCAGCAGCCCGGGACAGGGCTTCATGAACACTGAAGCTTTCTTT
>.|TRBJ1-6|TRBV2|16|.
CASSERASSYNSPLHF
TGTGCCAGCAGTGAACGAGCGAGCTCCTATAATTCACCCCTCCACTTT
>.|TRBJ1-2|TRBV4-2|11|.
CASRGGYGYTF
TGTGCCAGCAGAGGGGGCTATGGCTACACCTTC
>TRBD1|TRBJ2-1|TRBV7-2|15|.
CASSLGGQTWGEQFF
TGTGCCAGCAGCTTAGGGGGACAGACCTGGGGTGAGCAGTTCTTC
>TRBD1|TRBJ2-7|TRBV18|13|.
CASSLDREIQQYF
TGTGCCAGCTCATTGGACAGGGAGATACAGCAGTACTTC
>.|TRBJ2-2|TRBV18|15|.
CASSPLDRDTGELFF
TGTGCCAGCTCACCACTCGATCGAGACACCGGGGAGCTGTTTTTT
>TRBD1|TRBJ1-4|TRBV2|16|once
CASSAQGGGIGEKLFF
TGTGCCAGCAGTGCCCAAGGAGGGGGCATAGGGGAAAAACTGTTTTTT
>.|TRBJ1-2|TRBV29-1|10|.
CSVEDLGYTF
TGCAGCGTTGAAGATCTGGGCTACACCTTC
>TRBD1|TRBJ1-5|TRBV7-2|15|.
CASSSRQGEGQPQHF
TGTGCCAGCAGCTCCCGACAGGGGGAGGGTCAGCCCCAGCATTTT
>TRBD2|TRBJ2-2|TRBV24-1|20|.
CATSRRQGLSGRLNTGELFF
TGTGCCACCAGTCGACGACAGGGCCTGAGCGGGAGGCTGAACACCGGGGAGCTGTTTTTT
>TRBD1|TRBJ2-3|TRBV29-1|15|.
CSVVVQGTSTDTQYF
TGCAGCGTTGTGGTACAGGGGACCAGCACAGATACGCAGTATTTT
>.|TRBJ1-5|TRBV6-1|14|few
CASSDRAINQPQHF
TGTGCCAGCAGTGACAGGGCTATCAATCAGCCCCAGCATTTT
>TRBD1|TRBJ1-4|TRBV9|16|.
CASSVRQGMPNEKLFF
TGTGCCAGCAGCGTAAGACAGGGGATGCCTAATGAAAAACTGTTTTTT
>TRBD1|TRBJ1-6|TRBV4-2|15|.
CASSQVETGGSPLHF
TGTGCCAGCAGCCAAGTAGAGACAGGGGGTTCACCCCTCCACTTT
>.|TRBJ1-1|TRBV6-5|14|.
CASRSREGNTEAFF
TGTGCCAGCAGGAGTCGCGAGGGGAACACTGAAGCTTTCTTT